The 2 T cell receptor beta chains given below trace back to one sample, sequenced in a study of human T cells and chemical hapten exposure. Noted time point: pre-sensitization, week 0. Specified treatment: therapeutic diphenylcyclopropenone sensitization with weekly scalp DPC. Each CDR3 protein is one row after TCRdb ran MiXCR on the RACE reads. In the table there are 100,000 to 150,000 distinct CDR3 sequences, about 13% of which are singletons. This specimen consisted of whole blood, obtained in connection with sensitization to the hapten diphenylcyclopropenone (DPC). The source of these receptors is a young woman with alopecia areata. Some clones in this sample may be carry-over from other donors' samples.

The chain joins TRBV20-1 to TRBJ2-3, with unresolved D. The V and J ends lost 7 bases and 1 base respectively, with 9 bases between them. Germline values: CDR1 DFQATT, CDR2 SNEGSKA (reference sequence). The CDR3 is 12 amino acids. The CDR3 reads CSVWARTDTQYF. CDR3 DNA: TGCAGTGTTTGGGCACGCACAGATACGCAGTATTTT.

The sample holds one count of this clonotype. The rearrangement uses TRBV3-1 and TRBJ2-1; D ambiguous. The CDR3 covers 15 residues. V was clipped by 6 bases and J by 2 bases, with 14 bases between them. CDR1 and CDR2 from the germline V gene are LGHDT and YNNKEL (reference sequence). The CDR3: CASSHTTFTYNEQFF. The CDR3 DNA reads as TGTGCCAGCAGTCACACGACCTTTACCTACAATGAGCAGTTCTTC.